The source of this TCR beta chain is a study of beta chain features in type 1 diabetes. Turning to the study itself: Cells sorted and examined across all samples totaled almost 110 million. Study-level points and caveats: Short templates might get an advantage during PCR, and this would be equal in patients and controls.

On this clone itself: The antigen remains unidentified.

Germline-derived CDR1 and CDR2 are LNHDA and SQIVND (reference sequence). V was clipped by 5 bases and J by 0 bases; unmatched bases: 5. The CDR3 length is 15 residues. TCRB transcripts that were expressed got sequenced, as all of the isolated RNA had been reverse transcribed. Profiled with immunoSEQ multiplex PCR; TCRdb holds only in-frame clones, not every one. The data contain around 250,000 clones, 25% to 30% of them singletons. This rearrangement joins TRBV19 to TRBJ2-7, with 9 bases that match TRBD2. The sequenced material came from central memory CD4+ T cells from blood. The TCR was taken from a man aged 30 to 45 in good health. The CDR3, as DNA: TGTGCCAGTAGTCCGGAGCGGGGGGTCTCCTACGAGCAGTACTTC. The encoded protein is CASSPERGVSYEQYF.